This TCR beta chain was identified during a study of response to subunit inactivated influenza vaccine. Regarding the study as a whole: It was suggested by the authors that few new T cells are recruited by each seasonal influenza vaccination.

MiXCR, run by TCRdb on the RT-PCR reads, gives a single entry per CDR3 protein. Counted here are 560,000 or so distinct CDR3 sequences, approximately 7.7% occurring once; the ten biggest clones make up 13%. This clonotype showed up just a few times. Its antigen remains unknown. The CDR3 totals 14 residues. Trimming left V 1 base short and J 5 bases short, with 11 bases between. Germline lookup yields CDR1 MGHRA and CDR2 YSYEKL. This specimen was PBMCs from blood, taken around 25 months after vaccination. The V call is TRBV4-1, the J call TRBJ1-1; D unresolved. The source is a man between 50 and 69 years old who received an inactivated influenza vaccine. The CDR3 spells CASSQGRVGTEAFF. Here the CDR3 DNA reads TGCGCCAGCAGCCAAGGCCGAGTAGGGACTGAAGCTTTCTTT.